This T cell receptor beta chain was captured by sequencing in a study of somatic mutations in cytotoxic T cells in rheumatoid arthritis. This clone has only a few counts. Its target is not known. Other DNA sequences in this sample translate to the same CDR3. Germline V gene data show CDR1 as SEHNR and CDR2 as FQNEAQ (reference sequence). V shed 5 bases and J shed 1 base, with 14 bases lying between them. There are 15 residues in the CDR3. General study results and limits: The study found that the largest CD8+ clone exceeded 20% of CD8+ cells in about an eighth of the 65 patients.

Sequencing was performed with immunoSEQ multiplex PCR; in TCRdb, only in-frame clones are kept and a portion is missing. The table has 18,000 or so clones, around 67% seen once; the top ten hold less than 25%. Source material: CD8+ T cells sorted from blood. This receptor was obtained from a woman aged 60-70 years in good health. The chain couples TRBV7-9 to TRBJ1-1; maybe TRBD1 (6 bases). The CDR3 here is CASSPPQGANTEAFF. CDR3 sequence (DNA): TGTGCCAGCAGCCCACCACAGGGAGCGAACACTGAAGCTTTCTTT.